The rows below give T cell receptor beta chains drawn from one sample of a study of blood T cell repertoires in COVID-19. Profiling relied on immunoSEQ multiplex PCR, and the TCRdb table lists in-frame clones only, not all of them. The table includes some 140,000 clones, around 84% detected once. Sequencing used peripheral blood. All receptors come from a man older than 75 with acute or convalescent COVID-19. Both conserved end residues are part of each CDR3. The D gene is left open where the match is weak. Clone size is shown for a subset of rows, as once, few, many or a class of expanded clone.

TRBV7-9,NA,TRBD1,TRBJ2-3,TGTGCCAGCAGCTTCGGACAGGGGGAAATCACAGATACGCAGTATTTT,CASSFGQGEITDTQYF
TRBV5-4,NA,NA,TRBJ2-1,TGTGCCAGCAGCGCCCGGACCGTATCGGGAAATGAGCAGTTCTTC,CASSARTVSGNEQFF
TRBV18,NA,TRBD1,TRBJ1-2,TGTGCCAGCTCACCCACCGGGACAGAGAACTATGGCTACACCTTC,CASSPTGTENYGYTF
TRBV7-2,few,TRBD1,TRBJ1-5,TGTGCCAGCAGCCCGGACAGGGCTCAGCCCCAGCATTTT,CASSPDRAQPQHF
TRBV18,NA,NA,TRBJ1-1,TGTGCCAGCTCACCCCGGTCCGTGGCAGGGGTTATGAACACTGAAGCTTTCTTT,CASSPRSVAGVMNTEAFF
TRBV6-5,few,TRBD1,TRBJ1-1,TGTGCCAGCAGTTGGACAGGGGCCACTGAAGCTTTCTTT,CASSWTGATEAFF
TRBV5-4,NA,NA,TRBJ2-3,TGTGCCAGCAGCTTGGGGGGGGTTGTCGTAGATACGCAGTATTTT,CASSLGGVVVDTQYF
TRBV19,NA,NA,TRBJ2-5,TGTGCCAGTAGTATAGAGTCCTCCAGCGGAGAGACCCAGTACTTC,CASSIESSSGETQYF
TRBV5-6,NA,NA,TRBJ1-1,TGTGCCAGCAGCTTGGCGGGGTCGCCTGAAGCTTTCTTT,CASSLAGSPEAFF
TRBV5-6,NA,NA,TRBJ2-7,TGTGCCAGCAGCTTACAGGGGGAGGGCTGGCGGGAGCAGTACTTC,CASSLQGEGWREQYF
TRBV5-1,NA,TRBD2,TRBJ2-1,TGCGCCAGCAGAACCTCGACTAGCGGGGGTACGAAGCAGTTCTTC,CASRTSTSGGTKQFF
TRBV19,few,NA,TRBJ2-3,TGTGCCAGTAGCGAATCATTTACCGGGACACTTTACGAGGCGCAGTATTTT,CASSESFTGTLYEAQYF
TRBV5-1,once,TRBD1,TRBJ2-2,TGCGCCAGCAGCTCCGACAGGGGAACGAACACCGGGGAGCTGTTTTTT,CASSSDRGTNTGELFF
TRBV7-2,NA,TRBD1,TRBJ1-2,TGTGCCAGCAGCTTAGTTTCGTCCGTGGGGACAGCCAATTCCTATGGCTACACCTTC,CASSLVSSVGTANSYGYTF
TRBV5-1,NA,NA,TRBJ1-2,TGCGCCAGCAGGGAGGGCTTCTATGGCTACACCTTC,CASREGFYGYTF
TRBV11-2,NA,TRBD1,TRBJ1-1,TGTGCCAGCAGCTGGCCCTTTGCAGGGGGCCGGAACACTGAAGCTTTCTTT,CASSWPFAGGRNTEAFF
TRBV30,few,NA,TRBJ2-2,TGTGCCTGGAGGACCGAAGGGGGGGCCGGGGAGCTGTTTTTT,CAWRTEGGAGELFF
TRBV5-1,NA,TRBD2,TRBJ2-3,TGCGCCAGCAGCTTGGGAGCGGGGGCGATCACAGATACGCAGTATTTT,CASSLGAGAITDTQYF
TRBV7-9,NA,TRBD2,TRBJ2-1,TGTGCCAGCAGGCGGACTAGCGGGGGTGAGCAGTTCTTC,CASRRTSGGEQFF
TRBV28,NA,NA,TRBJ1-5,TGTGCCAGCAGTTTAAGGGGCGGTGGGCAGGGTAGCAATCAGCCCCAGCATTTT,CASSLRGGGQGSNQPQHF
TRBV5-4,NA,NA,TRBJ2-2,TGTGCCAGCAGAAAGGACAGAACCACCGGGGAGCTGTTTTTT,CASRKDRTTGELFF
TRBV3-1/TRBV3-2,NA,NA,TRBJ2-1,TGTGCCAGCAGCCAAAGGCCGCAATCGGGACTCCCCCAAGTTGAGCAGTTCTTC,CASSQRPQSGLPQVEQFF
TRBV3-1/TRBV3-2,NA,TRBD2,TRBJ2-7,TGTGCCAGCAGCCCGTCCCCGGGACTAGCGGGGGGGGGCTCCTACGAGCAGTACTTC,CASSPSPGLAGGGSYEQYF
TRBV7-3,few,NA,TRBJ1-1,TGTGCCAGCAGCTTGAACTTACAGGGTGGTGAAGCTTTCTTT,CASSLNLQGGEAFF
TRBV3-1/TRBV3-2,once,NA,TRBJ2-2,TGTGCCAGCAGCCTGTACACCCCGCGGGGCACCGGGGAGCTGTTTTTT,CASSLYTPRGTGELFF
TRBV28,NA,NA,TRBJ1-2,TGTGCCAGCAGTACGGGTCAGGGACTCTATGGCTACACCTTC,CASSTGQGLYGYTF
TRBV9,NA,TRBD1,TRBJ2-2,TGTGCCAGCAGAAGGGACAGCTCGAACACCGGGGAGCTGTTTTTT,CASRRDSSNTGELFF
TRBV3-1/TRBV3-2,NA,NA,TRBJ1-1,TGTGCCAGCAGCCAAGATGCTGGGGCGCGGACTGAAGCTTTCTTT,CASSQDAGARTEAFF
TRBV7-2,NA,NA,TRBJ2-7,TGTGCCAGCAGCTTAGTGCAGGGCTCCTACGAGCAGTACTTC,CASSLVQGSYEQYF
TRBV11-1,NA,TRBD1,TRBJ2-1,TGTGCCAGCAGCCAGAGACAGGGTGAGCAGTTCTTC,CASSQRQGEQFF
TRBV11-3,NA,NA,TRBJ1-3,TGTGCCAGCAGCCCGTCCTCTGGAAACACCATATATTTT,CASSPSSGNTIYF
TRBV11-3,NA,TRBD2,TRBJ2-3,TGTGCCAGCAGCTTTAGCGGGGGGACCAGGGATACGCAGTATTTT,CASSFSGGTRDTQYF
TRBV9,NA,TRBD1,TRBJ2-1,TGTGCCAGCAGCGTAGATGCCAGGGGGCCATACAATGAGCAGTTCTTC,CASSVDARGPYNEQFF
TRBV18,NA,NA,TRBJ1-6,TGTGCCAGCTCCGAGACCCGGGATTCACCCCTCCACTTT,CASSETRDSPLHF
TRBV10-2,NA,NA,TRBJ1-5,TGCGCCAGCAGCTGGGGGGGTGATCAGCCCCAGCATTTT,CASSWGGDQPQHF
TRBV2,NA,NA,TRBJ2-2,TGTGCCAGCAGTGTTCGGGACACCGGGGAGCTGTTTTTT,CASSVRDTGELFF
TRBV18,NA,NA,TRBJ1-5,TGTGCCAGCTCACCCGGAGAGGGCAGTAGCAATCAGCCCCAGCATTTT,CASSPGEGSSNQPQHF
TRBV15,NA,NA,TRBJ2-2,TGTGCCGCCGGACAACCCGGGGAGCTGTTTTTT,CAAGQPGELFF
TRBV3-1/TRBV3-2,NA,NA,TRBJ2-2,TGTGCCAGCAGCCAACAAAGGGGGTCAAGATCCGGGGAGCTGTTTTTT,CASSQQRGSRSGELFF
TRBV11-3,once,NA,TRBJ2-1,TGTGCCAGCAGCTTAGATTCTAGGGGCCAGTCGCAGTTCTTC,CASSLDSRGQSQFF
TRBV18,few,TRBD1,TRBJ2-7,TGTGCCAGCTCCATACCAAGAGACAGGGGTTCCTACGAGCAGTACTTC,CASSIPRDRGSYEQYF
TRBV18,few,NA,TRBJ2-7,TGTGCCAGCTCACGAGCGCTGGAGCAGTACTTC,CASSRALEQYF
TRBV7-9,NA,TRBD1,TRBJ1-2,TGTGCCAGCAGCCAACGACAGGGAGGAAATGGCTACACCTTC,CASSQRQGGNGYTF
TRBV7-8,NA,TRBD2,TRBJ2-5,TGTGCCAGCAGCTTAAGGCCGACTAGCGGGGTGACCCGGGTTGAGACCCAGTACTTC,CASSLRPTSGVTRVETQYF
TRBV7-6,NA,NA,TRBJ1-1,TGTGCCAGCAGCCTCGTCGGCGGGCTCGTGAACACTGAAGCTTTCTTT,CASSLVGGLVNTEAFF
TRBV10-2,NA,TRBD1,TRBJ1-1,TGCGCCAGCGGGTGGGACAGCCAGAACACTGAAGCTTTCTTT,CASGWDSQNTEAFF
TRBV11-2,NA,NA,TRBJ2-3,TGTGCCAGCAGACTCGCAGGGTTCACAGATACGCAGTATTTT,CASRLAGFTDTQYF
TRBV5-1,NA,NA,TRBJ2-5,TGCGCCAGCAGCGGATATGCGGGGAATCAAGAGACCCAGTACTTC,CASSGYAGNQETQYF
TRBV21-1,NA,NA,TRBJ2-2,TGTGCCAGCAGGTGGAAAAGAGACAGGGGAGGCACCGGGGAGCTGTTTTTT,CASRWKRDRGGTGELFF
TRBV5-1,NA,NA,TRBJ1-3,TGCGCCAGCAGCTTGGGATCAGCTGGAAACACCATATATTTT,CASSLGSAGNTIYF
TRBV6-1,NA,TRBD2,TRBJ2-5,TGTGCCAGCAGTGAATGGGAGGGACAAGAGACCCAGTACTTC,CASSEWEGQETQYF
TRBV11-2,NA,NA,TRBJ1-2,TGTGCCAGCAGCGCCCAGCGCCAGAACTATGGCTACACCTTC,CASSAQRQNYGYTF
TRBV9,NA,NA,TRBJ2-2,TGTGCCAGCAGCGTAGTCCCAGGGGACACCGGGGAGCTGTTTTTT,CASSVVPGDTGELFF